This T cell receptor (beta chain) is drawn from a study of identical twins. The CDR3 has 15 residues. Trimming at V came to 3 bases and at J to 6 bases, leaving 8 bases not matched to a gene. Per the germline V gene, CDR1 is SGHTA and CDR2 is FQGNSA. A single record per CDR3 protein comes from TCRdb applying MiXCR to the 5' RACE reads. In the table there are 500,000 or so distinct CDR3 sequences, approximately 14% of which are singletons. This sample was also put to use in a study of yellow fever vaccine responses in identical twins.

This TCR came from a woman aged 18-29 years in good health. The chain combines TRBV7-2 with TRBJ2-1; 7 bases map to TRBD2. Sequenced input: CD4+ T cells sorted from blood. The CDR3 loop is CASSFFLGEGNEQFF. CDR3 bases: TGTGCCAGCAGCTTTTTTTTAGGGGAGGGCAATGAGCAGTTCTTC.